This T cell receptor (beta chain) was observed in a study of shared clonotypes between healthy human individuals. In its sample, this clone was seen many times. Other DNA sequences in this specimen translate into the identical CDR3. Several immunoSEQ plates received, in even portions, the genomic DNA of each subset. The data were produced by immunoSEQ multiplex PCR, yet TCRdb's version contains in-frame clones alone and is incomplete. The data contain more than 90,000 clones, about two thirds of them singletons. Adult donors, all healthy and HIV-negative, had no recent acute infections or vaccinations. The sequence was collected from a man aged 25 to 40 in good health. The sequencing sample was made of memory CD8+ T cells sorted from blood. The sample's subset: CD45RO+ cells pooled with CCR7-negative TemRA cells.

The CDR3 sequence is CASSFGGNYGYTF. The CDR3 DNA is TGTGCCAGCAGTTTTGGGGGGAACTATGGCTACACCTTC. The chain recombines TRBV27 with TRBJ1-2, with D possibly TRBD1 on 5 matching bases. V was cut by 3 bases and J by 2 bases, with 7 bases left in between. The CDR3 totals 13 residues. In germline, CDR1 is MNHEY, CDR2 SMNVEV (reference sequence).